One and the same sample provided the 25 T cell receptor beta chains below, sequenced in a study of immune characterization of retroperitoneal liposarcoma. TCRdb reprocessed the PCR reads with MiXCR, giving one entry per CDR3 protein. The sample shows 7,000 or so distinct CDR3 sequences, 25% to 30% of them seen only once. Sequenced material: tumor tissue. The source is a female donor with retroperitoneal liposarcoma.

This clonotype showed up many times. V usage is TRBV27 and J usage is TRBJ2-1; 7 bases match TRBD1. Germline loops: CDR1 MNHEY, CDR2 SMNVEV (reference sequence). The junction had 8 bases not matched to a gene; V was cut back by 2 bases and J by 7 bases. The CDR3 extends over 15 amino acids. CDR3 sequence reads: CASSLLRPTGNEQFF. DNA of the CDR3: TGTGCCAGCAGTTTACTCCGTCCGACAGGGAATGAGCAGTTCTTC.

The chain combines TRBV5-1 with TRBJ1-4, with 7 bases fitting TRBD1. Germline CDR1 reads SGHRS; CDR2 reads YFSETQ. V shed 4 bases, J shed 7 bases, and the junction held 7 bases outside the gene matches. The CDR3 covers 14 residues. The CDR3 region has the DNA TGCGCCAGCAGCGAACAGGGGCCGGGTGAAAAACTGTTTTTT. This sequence encodes CASSEQGPGEKLFF.

Within the sample, this clonotype is medium-sized. The rearrangement uses TRBV10-3 and TRBJ2-7; D may correspond to TRBD1 or TRBD2 (9 bases each). CDR3 length: 17 amino acids. V was pared by 6 bases and J by 4 bases, with 25 bases between. Per the germline V gene, CDR1 is ENHRY and CDR2 is SYGVKD. The CDR3 nucleotides are TGTGCCATCAGGGGACAGGGAAGAGTTAGCGGGAGTTACGAGCAGTACTTC. As protein: CAIRGQGRVSGSYEQYF.

This clonotype showed up just a few times. V and J are TRBV6-5 and TRBJ2-7, with D perhaps assigned TRBD1 or TRBD2 (6 bases each). V lost 0 bases, J lost 3 bases, and 21 bases lay in between. Germline V gene sequence: CDR1 MNHEY, CDR2 SVGAGI. The CDR3 has 18 residues. The CDR3 nucleotides are TGTGCCAGCAGTTACTCGGGGGGCCCTAAGCGACCTCACTACGAGCAGTACTTC. It translates to CASSYSGGPKRPHYEQYF.

This clonotype was seen at least ten times. The genes are TRBV7-8 and TRBJ2-7; perhaps D is TRBD1 or TRBD2 (6 bases each). Germline CDR1 reads SGHVS; CDR2 reads FQNEAQ. The CDR3 extends over 14 amino acids. Deletions cut 5 bases from V and 13 bases from J, with 24 bases between. The CDR3 nucleotides read TGTGCCAGCAGCGCGCGTGGAGGGGGTGCTGCGTTATACTTC. Amino acids: CASSARGGGAALYF.

This chain joins TRBV6-1 and TRBJ2-1; 10 bases match TRBD2. Germline V CDR1 and CDR2: MNHNS, SASEGT. V lost 10 bases, J lost 5 bases, and 11 bases stayed unmatched. This CDR3 comprises 15 residues. The CDR3 is CATRVALAGHNEQFF. The CDR3 nucleotides are TGTGCCACCAGAGTGGCACTAGCGGGGCACAATGAGCAGTTCTTC.

The V call is TRBV6-1, the J call TRBJ2-1, with TRBD1 matching over 8 bases. The last part of the DNA fits TRBJ2-7 better; the J call may be wrong. CDR3 length: 16 residues. CDR1 is MNHNS, CDR2 SASEGT, per germline. The CDR3 sequence: CASSENLGQVSYEQYF. The CDR3 DNA sequence: TGTGCCAGCAGTGAAAATTTGGGACAGGTGTCCTACGAGCAGTACTTC.

The J gene is TRBJ2-1, the V gene TRBV23-1, with 7 bases that match TRBD2. TRBV23-1 belongs to the ORF category, with a function that is uncertain. The CDR3 runs 14 residues. V lost 0 bases and J lost 14; bases outside the gene matches: 10. CDR3 DNA: TGCGCCAGCAGTCAATCCTCAGCGGGGTGGACTGAGTTCTTC. Its protein is CASSQSSAGWTEFF.

This clonotype has only a few counts. V gene TRBV6-6 combines with J gene TRBJ2-5; D tentatively fits TRBD1 or TRBD2 (5 bases each). The better agreement between TRBJ2-7 and the DNA end casts doubt on the J call. CDR3 length: 13 amino acids. Germline V CDR1 and CDR2: MNHNY, SVGAGI (reference sequence). CDR3 sequence: CASSSREPYEQYF. Here the CDR3 DNA reads TGTGCCAGCAGTTCCAGGGAGCCCTACGAGCAGTACTTC.

This chain connects TRBV28 to TRBJ1-4; D is possibly TRBD1 (5 bases). There are 16 residues in the CDR3. Germline CDR1 and CDR2: MDHEN and SYDVKM. V lost 6 bases and J 3 bases, leaving 17 bases between the germline ends. The CDR3 loop reads CASSLGVQGSNEKLFF. The CDR3 DNA is TGTGCCAGCAGCCTAGGGGTGCAGGGCTCTAATGAAAAACTGTTTTTT.

The count of this clonotype is one. The V and J genes are TRBV6-6 and TRBJ1-1; 8 nucleotides align to TRBD1. Losses at the gene ends were 6 bases for V and 1 base for J; bases not matched to a gene: 7. The CDR3 length is 15 residues. CDR1 is MNHNY, CDR2 SVGAGI, per germline (reference sequence). CDR3 protein: CASRDRVKQNTEAFF. The CDR3 DNA follows: TGTGCCAGCAGGGACAGGGTAAAGCAGAACACTGAAGCTTTCTTT.

The V gene is TRBV10-1, the J gene TRBJ2-2, with unresolved D. Deletions cut 10 bases from V and 2 bases from J, with 11 bases between. The CDR3 length is 13 residues. Looked up from germline, CDR1 is WNHNN and CDR2 is SYGVQD (reference sequence). CDR3 in amino acids: CATMGPNTGELFF. CDR3 DNA: TGCGCCACCATGGGCCCAAACACCGGGGAGCTGTTTTTT.

This clonotype has ten or more counts. The CDR3 DNA reads TGTGCCAGCAGGGGACAGGGGGCCGGGTACGAGCAGTACTTC. Translating gives CASRGQGAGYEQYF. The chain is built from TRBV12-3 or TRBV12-4 and TRBJ2-5; TRBD1 aligns across 12 bases. The DNA matches TRBJ2-7 better at its end, which makes the J call doubtful. The CDR3 has 14 amino acids.

By its share, this clonotype is medium-sized. V usage is TRBV7-2 and J usage is TRBJ2-1, with D unclear. The CDR3 has 13 amino acids. Germline V gives CDR1 SGHTA, CDR2 FQGNSA. Between the trimmed V and J ends, which lost 1 base and 10 bases, there was a span of 11 bases. This CDR3 reads CASSLDGSLEQFF. In nucleotides, the CDR3 is TGTGCCAGCAGCTTAGATGGATCCTTGGAGCAGTTCTTC.

This clonotype came up many times. The J gene is TRBJ2-7, the V gene TRBV6-1; the match to TRBD2 covers 7 bases. Germline V lookup: CDR1 MNHNS, CDR2 SASEGT. With V trimmed by 7 bases and J by 2 bases, 8 bases remained unmatched. CDR3 size: 14 residues. This chain's CDR3 is CASTTGGSAYEQYF. The DNA for the CDR3 is TGTGCCAGCACTACCGGCGGGAGTGCCTACGAGCAGTACTTC.

This clonotype was detected only once. At one of its ends the junction is not consistent with the germline gene, which may arise from a read error. The gene calls are TRBV6-1 and TRBJ2-5; 8 nucleotides line up with TRBD2. The DNA end is more similar to TRBJ2-1, so the J call may be wrong. The CDR3 loop spans 13 amino acids. From germline, CDR1 is MNHNS and CDR2 SASEGT. For the CDR3, the DNA is TGTACCAGCGGGAGAGCGTCCTACAATGAGCAGTTCTTC. Amino acid sequence: CTSGRASYNEQFF.

By share, this clonotype ranks as large. V usage is TRBV7-2 and J usage is TRBJ2-1; D remains unclear. The DNA matches TRBJ2-7 better at its end, which makes the J call doubtful. The CDR3 spans 13 residues. The germline V gene encodes CDR1 SGHTA and CDR2 FQGNSA. The CDR3 DNA reads TGTGCCAGCAGCTTAGATGGATCCTTGGAGCAGTACTTC. It is translated as CASSLDGSLEQYF.

The V gene is TRBV27, the J gene TRBJ2-1; weak D call: TRBD2 (6 bases). V lost 4 bases and J 3 bases, leaving 13 bases between the germline ends. CDR1 and CDR2 (germline): MNHEY, SMNVEV (reference sequence). This CDR3 spans 15 amino acids. The CDR3 nucleotides are TGTGCCAGCAGTTCGCGGGATTTCGGCTACAATGAGCAGTTCTTC. This codes for CASSSRDFGYNEQFF.

This clonotype was detected only a few times. This chain connects TRBV6-1 to TRBJ2-1, with TRBD1 as a possible D gene (5 bases). Trimming pared 2 bases from V and 12 bases from J, leaving 29 bases between. Germline V gene lookup returns CDR1 MNHNS and CDR2 SASEGT. The CDR3 extends over 18 amino acids. The CDR3 spells CASSESRVDAGSSFWQFF. For the CDR3, the DNA is TGTGCCAGCAGTGAAAGCCGTGTCGACGCAGGGTCGAGCTTTTGGCAGTTCTTC.

The table lists this clonotype with many counts. The chain uses TRBV12-5 and TRBJ2-5; TRBD2 matches at 10 bases. CDR3 length: 14 residues. After removal of 2 bases from V and 5 bases from J, the junction contained 2 bases not matched to a gene. Germline CDR1 is LGHNT and CDR2 is FRNRAP. CDR3 nucleotide sequence: TGTGCTAGTGGTTTGAATAGCGGGAGGGAGACCCAGTACTTC. It codes for CASGLNSGRETQYF.

This clonotype was seen only a few times. The J gene is TRBJ2-7, the V gene TRBV7-3, with 9 nucleotides matching TRBD1. Germline values: CDR1 SGHTA, CDR2 FQGTGA. V lost 4 bases to trimming and J lost 5 bases; unmatched junction nucleotides: 9. This CDR3 contains 15 residues. The DNA of the CDR3 is TGTGCCAGCAGCTCCGGACAGGGGAGAAGCCACGAGCAGTACTTC. It translates to CASSSGQGRSHEQYF.

This clonotype was recorded at least ten times. The chain is built from TRBV5-4 and TRBJ1-1; D remains unclear. V was pared by 3 bases and J by 0 bases, with 6 bases between. From germline, CDR1 is SGHNT and CDR2 YYREEE (reference sequence). The CDR3 extends over 13 amino acids. CDR3 in amino acids: CASSSLMNTEAFF. As DNA, the CDR3 is TGTGCCAGCAGCTCCTTAATGAACACTGAAGCTTTCTTT.

On this clonotype itself: The CDR3 ends on some other residue instead of the conserved phenylalanine or tryptophan, so this is likely a read error. This chain uses TRBV28 with TRBJ1-2, with 7 nucleotides matching TRBD1. V trimming: 2 bases; J trimming: 6 bases; junction bases outside the gene matches: 6. CDR3 length: 14 amino acids. Per germline, CDR1 MDHEN and CDR2 SYDVKM. The CDR3 nucleotides read TGTGCCAGCAGTTTAAGGGGGCTAGCGAATGGCTACACCTTA. Protein sequence: CASSLRGLANGYTL.

This chain links TRBV11-2 with TRBJ2-1; the D gene is possibly TRBD2 (6 bases). Deletions cut 1 base from V and 7 bases from J, with 20 bases between. Germline values: CDR1 SGHAT, CDR2 FQNNGV. The CDR3 is 17 amino acids. CDR3 amino acids: CASSLVPGLLGGNEQFF. CDR3 bases: TGTGCCAGCAGCTTAGTCCCGGGACTCCTAGGAGGGAATGAGCAGTTCTTC.

This clonotype is medium-sized. The chain links TRBV7-2 to TRBJ2-5, with D possibly TRBD1 on 5 matching bases. Germline V CDR1 and CDR2: SGHTA, FQGNSA. Trimming left V 3 bases short and J 5 bases short, with 13 bases between. The CDR3 runs to 14 residues. The CDR3 sequence is CASSLSGWSETQYF. The CDR3, as DNA: TGTGCCAGCAGCTTGTCAGGGTGGTCCGAGACCCAGTACTTC.